Detailed here is one TCR beta chain. Germline values: CDR1 LNHDA, CDR2 SQIVND (reference sequence). The CDR3 totals 14 residues. J was trimmed by 4 bases and V by 5 bases; bases with no gene match: 4. This sample is part of a study of blood T cell repertoires in COVID-19. As handled by the study authors: Using reference gene primer amplification, nucleated cell counts were estimated. The assay was immunoSEQ multiplex PCR, and TCRdb's table has in-frame clones only and misses some. V and J calls plus clone size are reproduced from that table; the DNA served to infer D and trimming. This repertoire shows some 200,000 clones, around 89% found once; its top ten account for 6%.

The chain combines TRBV19 with TRBJ1-1; 10 bases agree with TRBD1. Sequenced sample: peripheral blood. The receptor's source is a man aged 35-49 years with active or convalescent COVID-19. The CDR3 region is CASSPRDRGTEAFF. The CDR3 DNA sequence: TGTGCCAGTAGTCCCCGGGACAGGGGCACTGAAGCTTTCTTT.